These T cell receptor beta chains were read from a single sample in a study of early T cells in non-severe SARS-CoV-2 infection. MiXCR, run by TCRdb on the 5' RACE reads, gives a single entry per CDR3 protein. The sample lists some 55,000 distinct CDR3 sequences, 10% to 15% occurring once. The source material was whole blood. The receptors here all came from an adult who was a healthcare worker with PCR-confirmed SARS-CoV-2 infection or an uninfected control (not recorded which). The CDR3 runs from the conserved cysteine through the conserved F or W. The order of the fields is D gene, J gene, clone size, V gene, CDR3 DNA, CDR3 protein. D genes are given only for firm matches. The size of a clone is reported for some rows only, either as once, few or many, or as a class for expanded clones.

D: NA
J: TRBJ2-7
size: many
V: TRBV3-1
DNA: TGTGCCAGCAGCCCATTTCTGGGCGTAGGTGAGCAGTACTTC
CDR3: CASSPFLGVGEQYF

D: NA
J: TRBJ2-1
size: NA
V: TRBV10-3
DNA: TGTGCCATCCGACGGGACACTGGGAATGAGCAGTTCTTC
CDR3: CAIRRDTGNEQFF

D: NA
J: TRBJ2-5
size: many
V: TRBV2
DNA: TGTGCCAGCAAGCCACAGGAAGAGACCCAGTACTTC
CDR3: CASKPQEETQYF

D: NA
J: TRBJ1-2
size: few
V: TRBV18
DNA: TGTGCCAGCTCACTTTACCTGGGAGGTGACTATGGCTACACCTTC
CDR3: CASSLYLGGDYGYTF

D: NA
J: TRBJ1-5
size: NA
V: TRBV27
DNA: TGTGCCAGCAGTCCCTACGGGGTCGGAGTCAATCAGCCCCAGCATTTT
CDR3: CASSPYGVGVNQPQHF

D: TRBD2
J: TRBJ2-1
size: many
V: TRBV2
DNA: TGTGCCAGCAGGGATAGCGGGAGGGGGGCTGAGCAGTTCTTC
CDR3: CASRDSGRGAEQFF

D: TRBD1
J: TRBJ2-5
size: few
V: TRBV5-1
DNA: TGCGCCAGCAGCTTGGGGCGGACAGGAAGAGAGGGGACCCAGTACTTC
CDR3: CASSLGRTGREGTQYF

D: TRBD2
J: TRBJ2-1
size: many
V: TRBV20-1
DNA: TGCAGTGCTAGAGCCCATCAGACTAGCGCCTACAATGAGCAGTTCTTC
CDR3: CSARAHQTSAYNEQFF

D: TRBD2
J: TRBJ2-1
size: many
V: TRBV10-3
DNA: TGTGCTTCGGCTAGCGGAGACTCCTACAATGAGCAGTTCTTC
CDR3: CASASGDSYNEQFF

D: TRBD2
J: TRBJ2-1
size: NA
V: TRBV28
DNA: TGTGCCAGCAGTCCTCCCGGACTAGCGGGAATGAATGAGCAGTTCTTC
CDR3: CASSPPGLAGMNEQFF

D: TRBD2
J: TRBJ2-3
size: many
V: TRBV13
DNA: TGTGCCAGCAGCTTAGTCGGCGGGGGAGGTAATACGCAGTATTTT
CDR3: CASSLVGGGGNTQYF

D: TRBD1
J: TRBJ2-7
size: many
V: TRBV28
DNA: TGTGCCAGCTTTCTACAGGGGACCATCGGAGAGCAGTACTTC
CDR3: CASFLQGTIGEQYF

D: NA
J: TRBJ1-1
size: NA
V: TRBV29-1
DNA: TGCAGCGTTGAGAGGAGACAACTCGCTGAAGCTTTCTTT
CDR3: CSVERRQLAEAFF

D: NA
J: TRBJ1-1
size: many
V: TRBV12-3/TRBV12-4
DNA: TGTGCCAGCAGTACGAGTGGGGGATCTGAAGCTTTCTTT
CDR3: CASSTSGGSEAFF

D: TRBD1
J: TRBJ2-2
size: many
V: TRBV12-3/TRBV12-4
DNA: TGTGCCAGCAGTCTGGGACAGGGGACCGGGGAGCTGTTTTTT
CDR3: CASSLGQGTGELFF

D: TRBD1
J: TRBJ1-4
size: few
V: TRBV20-1
DNA: TGCAGTGCTACCCCCGGACAGGGAGTGAGTGAAAAACTGTTTTTT
CDR3: CSATPGQGVSEKLFF

D: TRBD1
J: TRBJ2-7
size: many
V: TRBV3-1
DNA: TGTGCCAGCAGCCCGCCGACAGGGACCTACGAGCAGTACTTC
CDR3: CASSPPTGTYEQYF

D: TRBD1
J: TRBJ2-2
size: many
V: TRBV10-1
DNA: TGCGCCAGCAGTGGACAGGGTGCGACCGGGGAGCTGTTTTTT
CDR3: CASSGQGATGELFF

D: TRBD2
J: TRBJ2-1
size: many
V: TRBV5-1
DNA: TGCGCCAGCAGCTGGCAGCGGGACTCCTACTCCAATGAGCAGTTCTTC
CDR3: CASSWQRDSYSNEQFF

D: TRBD2
J: TRBJ2-1
size: NA
V: TRBV29-1
DNA: TGCAGCGTTCCCCACTCGGGGGGAACAAGGAATGAGCAGTTCTTC
CDR3: CSVPHSGGTRNEQFF